The rows below give T cell receptor beta chains drawn from one sample of a study of blood T cell repertoires in COVID-19. Produced via immunoSEQ multiplex PCR; TCRdb's table is partial and in-frame only. The sample holds some 250,000 clones, about 76% seen once. The sample taken for sequencing was peripheral blood. The receptor set was obtained from a woman aged 60-75 years with active or convalescent COVID-19. CDR3s include the opening cysteine and the closing phenylalanine or tryptophan. The D gene is left open where the match is weak. Rows give clone size only sometimes, using once, few, many, or a class for an expanded clone.

clone size	CDR3 length	V gene	J gene	D gene	CDR3 protein	CDR3 DNA
.	17	TRBV7-2	TRBJ2-1	TRBD2	CASSLYSGGAVHNEQFF	TGTGCCAGCAGCTTATATAGCGGGGGGGCCGTCCACAATGAGCAGTTCTTC
.	12	TRBV2	TRBJ1-6	.	CASSGQDSPLHF	TGTGCCAGCAGTGGGCAGGATTCACCCCTCCACTTT
once	15	TRBV27	TRBJ1-6	.	CASRASGGAGSPLHF	TGTGCCAGCAGGGCGTCGGGAGGCGCGGGATCACCCCTCCACTTT
.	17	TRBV7-3	TRBJ2-2	.	CASSLRPGTANTGELFF	TGTGCCAGCAGCTTAAGGCCCGGGACTGCGAACACCGGGGAGCTGTTTTTT
.	13	TRBV10-2	TRBJ1-1	.	CASRDLQATEAFF	TGCGCCAGCAGGGATCTTCAGGCCACTGAAGCCTTCTTT
.	14	TRBV4-2	TRBJ2-7	.	CASSVRRSDYEQYF	TGTGCCAGCAGCGTACGCCGATCAGATTACGAGCAGTACTTC
.	16	TRBV3-1/TRBV3-2	TRBJ2-2	.	CASSQEGWLAGGELFF	TGTGCCAGCAGCCAAGAGGGTTGGCTAGCTGGCGGGGAGCTGTTTTTT
.	16	TRBV7-9	TRBJ1-1	.	CASSLRVNPSNTEAFF	TGTGCCAGCAGCTTACGGGTAAATCCCTCGAACACTGAAGCTTTCTTT
.	14	TRBV7-2	TRBJ1-3	.	CASSLTQSGNTIYF	TGTGCCAGCAGCTTAACCCAGTCTGGAAACACCATATATTTT
.	14	TRBV9	TRBJ1-2	TRBD1	CASSVGSGGYGYTF	TGTGCCAGCAGCGTAGGCTCAGGGGGTTATGGCTACACCTTC
once	18	TRBV7-8	TRBJ2-1	TRBD2	CASSLAPSGGASYNEQFF	TGTGCCAGCAGCTTAGCCCCTAGCGGGGGTGCATCCTACAATGAGCAGTTCTTC
few	11	TRBV25-1	TRBJ1-1	.	CASSAHIEAFF	TGTGCCAGCAGTGCACACATTGAAGCTTTCTTT
.	13	TRBV5-4	TRBJ2-2	.	CASRTIATGELFF	TGTGCCAGCAGGACTATTGCCACCGGGGAGCTGTTTTTT
.	11	TRBV6-6	TRBJ1-1	.	CASSVQGGAFF	TGTGCCAGCAGTGTACAGGGAGGGGCTTTCTTT
once	16	TRBV5-1	TRBJ2-5	TRBD2	CASSANGGAPQETQYF	TGCGCCAGCAGTGCCAACGGGGGGGCCCCCCAAGAGACCCAGTACTTC
few	15	TRBV29-1	TRBJ1-2	.	CSVEEWGTGDYGYTF	TGCAGCGTTGAAGAATGGGGCACCGGCGACTATGGCTACACCTTC